This T cell receptor beta chain was observed in a study of human T cells and chemical hapten exposure. Each CDR3 protein is one row after TCRdb ran MiXCR on the RACE reads. The sample shows 30,000 to 40,000 distinct CDR3 sequences, 9.5% of them seen only once. This CDR3 contains 15 residues. V was clipped by 1 base and J by 0 bases; unmatched bases: 3. Germline lookup yields CDR1 DFQATT and CDR2 SNEGSKA (reference sequence). Indicated time point: patch test 3, about 24 weeks after DPC sensitization. Treatment given: therapeutic diphenylcyclopropenone sensitization with weekly scalp DPC. Total RNA came from unfractionated whole blood.

The clonotype comes from a man in his forties or fifties with alopecia areata. Some clones in this sample may be carry-over from other donors' samples. The material sequenced was whole blood, taken in connection with sensitization to the hapten diphenylcyclopropenone (DPC). The chain uses TRBV20-1 and TRBJ2-1, with 7 bases that match TRBD1. The CDR3 bases are TGCAGTGCTAGAGCCGGGACAGTCTCCTACAATGAGCAGTTCTTC. This gives the protein CSARAGTVSYNEQFF.